This T cell receptor (beta chain) was recorded in a study of T cell clonotyping in hematopoietic cell transplantation. Libraries were prepared by immunoSEQ multiplex PCR; TCRdb keeps only in-frame clonotypes and omits some of them. Of about 27,000 clones in the sample, nearly 97% were seen once. The study's findings and limits: Recipient TCR diversity dropped after transplant; expanded clonotypes rose from day 30 to 180. Few recipient clonotypes overlapped donors; over 95% were de novo at given depth. Graft donor and pretransplant recipient Inverse Simpson Index values predicted broader posttransplant TCR diversity.

Germline CDR1 is LNHDA and CDR2 is SQIVND (reference sequence). Trimming removed 5 bases from V and 7 bases from J; junction bases left unmatched: 7. The CDR3 is 15 residues long. A word on this clone: Its antigen is not known.

The specimen was peripheral blood mononuclear cells. The genes are TRBV19 and TRBJ1-6, with 8 bases identical to TRBD1. This receptor was obtained from a man between 50 and 59 years old in good health. Some clones in this sample may be carry-over from other donors' samples. CDR3 in DNA: TGTGCCAGTAGTTTCGGAGGACAGGGAAATTCACCCCTCCACTTT. This encodes CASSFGGQGNSPLHF.